The sequence of this T cell receptor beta chain was determined in a study of blood T cell repertoires in COVID-19. Germline CDR1 is KGHSH and CDR2 is LQKENI. V trimming: 3 bases; J trimming: 6 bases; junction bases outside the gene matches: 2. CDR3 length: 13 residues. Clones were sequenced by immunoSEQ multiplex PCR, and TCRdb holds only the in-frame ones, with some missing. The repertoire holds some 330,000 clones, with 92% as singletons. This sequence joins TRBV18 and TRBJ2-7; 10 nucleotides match TRBD1. The sequence derives from a woman aged 25-40 years who had recovered from COVID-19. Specimen: PBMCs or T cells enriched from blood (not recorded which). The CDR3 here is CASSPGTGAEQYF. CDR3 DNA sequence: TGTGCCAGCTCACCGGGGACAGGGGCCGAGCAGTACTTC.